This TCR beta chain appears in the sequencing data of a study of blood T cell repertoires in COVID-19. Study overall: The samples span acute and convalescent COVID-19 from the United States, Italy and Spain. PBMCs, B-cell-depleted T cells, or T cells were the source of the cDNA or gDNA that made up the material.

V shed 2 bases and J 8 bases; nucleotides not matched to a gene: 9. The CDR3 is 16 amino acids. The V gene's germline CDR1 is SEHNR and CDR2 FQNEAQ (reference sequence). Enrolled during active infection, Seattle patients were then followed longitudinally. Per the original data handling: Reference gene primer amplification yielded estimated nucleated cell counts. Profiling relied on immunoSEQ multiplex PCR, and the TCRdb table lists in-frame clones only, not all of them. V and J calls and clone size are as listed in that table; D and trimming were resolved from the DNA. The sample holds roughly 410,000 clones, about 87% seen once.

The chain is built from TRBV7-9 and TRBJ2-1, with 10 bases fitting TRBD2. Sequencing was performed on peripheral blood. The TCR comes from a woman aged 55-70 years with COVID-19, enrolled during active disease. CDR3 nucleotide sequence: TGTGCCAGCAGCTTAAATCGGGCTAGCGGGGGTTATGAGCAGTTCTTC. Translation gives CASSLNRASGGYEQFF.